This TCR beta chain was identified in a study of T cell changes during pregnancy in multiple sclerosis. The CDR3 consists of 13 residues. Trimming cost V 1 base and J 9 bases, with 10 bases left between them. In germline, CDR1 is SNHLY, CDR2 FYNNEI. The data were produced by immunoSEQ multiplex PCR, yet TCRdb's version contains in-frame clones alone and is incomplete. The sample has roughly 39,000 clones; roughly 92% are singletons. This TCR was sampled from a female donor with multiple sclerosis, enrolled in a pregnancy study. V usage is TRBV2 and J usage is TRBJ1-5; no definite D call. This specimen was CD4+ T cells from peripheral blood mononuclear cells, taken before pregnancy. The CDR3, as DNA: TGTGCCAGCAGTGAAGGCCCATCAGGGCCCCAGCATTTT. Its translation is CASSEGPSGPQHF. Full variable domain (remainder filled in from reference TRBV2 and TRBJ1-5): EPEVTQTPSHQVTQMGQEVILRCVPISNHLYFYWYRQILGQKVEFLVSFYNNEISEKSEIFDDQFSVERPDGSNFTLKIRSTKLEDSAMYFCASSEGPSGPQHFGDGTRLSIL.